These 15 T cell receptor beta chains originate from one sample sequenced in a study of cytomegalovirus exposure and HLA in healthy donors. PCR employed 60 Vbeta and 13 Jbeta primers. TCRdb keeps only in-frame clones here, not all; method: immunoSEQ multiplex PCR. The sample holds 150,000 to 200,000 clones, 60% to 80% seen once. The sequenced sample consisted of PBMCs. Every receptor here comes from a middle-aged man in good health and CMV-seropositive.

The chain links TRBV7-2 to TRBJ1-5; D is unclear. The CDR3 consists of 14 residues. With 1 base removed from V and 5 bases from J, the gap between germline ends came to 9 bases. The germline CDR1 and CDR2 sequences are SGHTA and FQGNSA. The CDR3 DNA reads TGTGCCAGCAGCTTAGTAGTACAGTATCAGCCCCAGCATTTT. Protein sequence: CASSLVVQYQPQHF. The whole variable domain, remainder taken from reference TRBV7-2 and TRBJ1-5, is GAGVSQSPSNKVTEKGKDVELRCDPISGHTALYWYRQSLGQGLEFLIYFQGNSAPDKSGLPSDRFSAERTGGSVSTLTIQRTQQEDSAVYLCASSLVVQYQPQHFGDGTRLSIL.

This clone came up once. V usage is TRBV28 and J usage is TRBJ1-2; TRBD1 matches at 10 bases. V lost 3 bases, J lost 4 bases, and 8 bases stayed unmatched. This CDR3 region has 16 residues. Looked up from germline, CDR1 is MDHEN and CDR2 is SYDVKM. CDR3: CASSLTGGANGYGYTF. CDR3 DNA sequence: TGTGCCAGCAGTTTGACAGGGGGCGCAAACGGCTATGGCTACACCTTC.

This chain links TRBV29-1 with TRBJ1-1, with TRBD1 identical over 8 bases. This CDR3 contains 11 residues. Germline V CDR1 and CDR2: SQVTM, ANQGSEA. Trimming took 7 bases from V and 8 from J; bases not matched to a gene: 6. CDR3 in DNA: TGCAGCGCTGACAGGGGCGAGGAAGCTTTCTTT. Its translation: CSADRGEEAFF.

Comment on this clone: This sample includes further DNA sequences coding for the same CDR3. The V gene is TRBV7-2, the J gene TRBJ1-1; D is possibly TRBD1 (6 bases). V lost 2 bases and J lost 0, with 10 bases in between. This CDR3 is built from 15 residues. Germline assignment: CDR1 SGHTA and CDR2 FQGNSA. CDR3 sequence (DNA): TGTGCCAGCAGCTTACGGCAGGGGCTGAACACTGAAGCTTTCTTT. The encoded protein is CASSLRQGLNTEAFF.

The chain recombines TRBV20-1 with TRBJ2-7, with D maybe TRBD2 (5 bases). Trimming cost V 6 bases and J 7 bases, with 13 bases left between them. Germline V CDR1 and CDR2: DFQATT, SNEGSKA (reference sequence). The CDR3 is 11 residues long. This CDR3 reads CSAGGRLEQYV. CDR3 in DNA: TGCAGTGCGGGCGGGCGTTTGGAGCAGTACGTC.

This chain connects TRBV27 to TRBJ1-1, with 8 bases that match TRBD1. The V gene's germline CDR1 is MNHEY and CDR2 SMNVEV (reference sequence). J was trimmed by 2 bases and V by 2 bases; bases with no gene match: 7. This CDR3 is 16 amino acids long. The CDR3 DNA reads as TGTGCCAGCAGTTTACGGACAGGGACGGTTAACACTGAAGCTTTCTTT. Translation gives CASSLRTGTVNTEAFF.

This chain uses TRBV14 with TRBJ1-2; maybe TRBD1 (6 bases). Germline V gene sequence: CDR1 SGHDN, CDR2 FVKESK. The CDR3 is 13 residues long. Trimming stripped 5 bases from V and 5 bases from J, with 12 bases between. CDR3 protein: CASSTQGVYGYTF. CDR3 nucleotide sequence: TGTGCCAGCAGCACACAGGGTGTGTATGGCTACACCTTC.

V is TRBV4-3 and J is TRBJ2-3; 9 positions agree with TRBD1. Germline loops: CDR1 LGHNA, CDR2 YSLEER. V gave up 3 bases and J gave up 3 bases; unmatched junction bases: 7. This CDR3 has 16 amino acids. CDR3 sequence: CASSHGDRVKTDTQYF. CDR3 DNA: TGCGCCAGCAGCCATGGGGACAGGGTGAAAACAGATACGCAGTATTTT.

V usage is TRBV10-1 and J usage is TRBJ2-1, with 9 nucleotides matching TRBD1. This CDR3 comprises 15 residues. V was pared by 3 bases and J by 7 bases, with 7 bases of the junction left unmatched. The germline gives CDR1 WNHNN, CDR2 SYGVQD (reference sequence). The CDR3 reads CASSEGDRVRNEQFF. The CDR3 bases are TGCGCCAGCAGTGAAGGGGACAGGGTGAGAAATGAGCAGTTCTTC.

This chain uses TRBV5-6 with TRBJ1-2; D may be TRBD1 (6 bases). The CDR3 runs 15 residues. The germline gives CDR1 SGHDT, CDR2 YYEEEE. V lost 0 bases and J 2 bases, leaving 11 bases between the germline ends. The DNA for the CDR3 is TGTGCCAGCAGCTTGGAGGGGGTTGCCAACTATGGCTACACCTTC. Its translation: CASSLEGVANYGYTF.

The chain recombines TRBV27 with TRBJ2-5, with TRBD1 matching 9 bases. V lost 3 bases, J lost 2 bases, and 4 bases stayed unmatched. The length of the CDR3 is 15 residues. Germline values: CDR1 MNHEY, CDR2 SMNVEV (reference sequence). CDR3 residues: CASSFGDRVQETQYF. In nucleotides, the CDR3 is TGTGCCAGCAGTTTTGGGGACAGGGTACAAGAGACCCAGTACTTC.

This clone was found a few times. The V gene is TRBV6-5, the J gene TRBJ2-6; a weak D match, TRBD2 (5 bases). V was shortened by 7 bases and J by 1 base, with 11 bases between the two germline ends. Germline values: CDR1 MNHEY, CDR2 SVGAGI. The CDR3 is made up of 15 amino acids. The CDR3 nucleotides are TGTGCCAGCAACCCCGGGGAGTCTGGGGCCAACGTCCTGACTTTC. It translates to CASNPGESGANVLTF.

J is TRBJ1-2 and V is TRBV28, with TRBD1 matching 7 bases. Germline V lookup: CDR1 MDHEN, CDR2 SYDVKM. J lost 4 bases, V lost 5 bases, and 10 bases had no gene match. This CDR3 spans 15 amino acids. The CDR3 here is CASSLSSGQIYGYTF. The CDR3, as DNA: TGTGCCAGCAGTCTCTCCTCGGGACAGATCTATGGCTACACCTTC.

The chain combines TRBV6-5 with TRBJ2-7; D unresolved. Per germline, CDR1 MNHEY and CDR2 SVGAGI. The CDR3 is 14 amino acids. The V and J ends lost 0 bases and 3 bases respectively, with 9 bases between them. CDR3 region: CASSYSAGSYEQYF. CDR3 DNA: TGTGCCAGCAGTTACTCTGCAGGTAGCTACGAGCAGTACTTC.

The chain links TRBV7-9 to TRBJ1-4; TRBD1 agrees at 8 bases. The CDR3 totals 13 residues. V lost 5 bases, J lost 7 bases, and 3 bases stayed unmatched. Germline V gene lookup returns CDR1 SEHNR and CDR2 FQNEAQ (reference sequence). CDR3 amino acids: CASSPDRVEKLFF. DNA for the CDR3: TGTGCCAGCAGCCCGGACAGGGTTGAAAAACTGTTTTTT.